This record looks at one T cell receptor (beta chain) sequence and its context. This CDR3 region has 16 residues. J lost 7 bases, V lost 0 bases, and 6 bases had no gene match. Germline CDR1 and CDR2: MNHEY and SVGAGI. Method: immunoSEQ multiplex PCR; TCRdb's copy keeps in-frame clones and lacks some. The sample lists tens of thousands of clones; about 90% were seen once. This entry is derived from a study of technical replicates of blood from a few donors. This TCR derives from a human donor in good health. The chain combines TRBV6-5 with TRBJ2-1, with TRBD1 matching over 10 bases. The sample was T cells isolated from PBMCs. The CDR3 DNA reads TGTGCCAGCAGTTACTCAAGACAGGGGGCTGGGAATGAGCAGTTCTTC. Amino acid sequence: CASSYSRQGAGNEQFF.